Given below is one T cell receptor (beta chain) in context. Its antigen is not yet known. No base-level quality is on record; no much larger clone is a single base apart. No immunosuppressive medication had been given to the ulcerative colitis patients before the diagnostic colonoscopy. A blood sample was drawn at the time of the colonoscopy. The Wizard kit (Promega) was used to extract genomic DNA from blood and intestinal samples. The data stem from a study of pediatric ulcerative colitis (dated by TCRdb to between 2017 and 2020). General notes on the study: Of the ulcerative colitis patients, about seven had pancolitis and two had left-sided colitis, and histology in every patient was consistent with ulcerative colitis. From fewer than ten newly diagnosed, treatment-naive pediatric ulcerative colitis patients and four non-IBD control children, paired blood and rectal samples were collected. By Pediatric Ulcerative Colitis Activity Index, a couple of patients had mild disease, four had moderate disease and three had acute severe colitis. Study-wide findings and limitations: For technical reasons, substantially fewer templates were yielded by the blood samples of two patients, and these blood samples were excluded from blood-rectal overlap analysis. Features of the rectal repertoire distinguished controls, mild-moderate colitis patients and acute severe colitis patients, and in acute severe colitis rectal diversity was lower because of clonal expansions. A couple of rectal CDR3 clonotypes turned up in every ulcerative colitis patient but in none of the controls. Clonal overlap between a subject's own blood and rectum was significantly greater in ulcerative colitis patients than in controls, which suggests more T cell trafficking to inflamed tissue. Because the repertoires came from total lymphocyte DNA, rare subsets such as regulatory T cells may have patterns that are not reflected. The healthy control group was small, with only a handful of individuals.

Through the immunoSEQ TRB Survey service, multiplex V and J primers were used to amplify rearranged CDR3 beta regions from genomic DNA. To keep sequencing depth the same across samples, survey-level depth of up to 500,000 reads per sample was applied. Libraries were purified and pooled, and sequencing was performed on Illumina technology. The authors' analysis ran thus. Productive clonality, sample overlap, pairwise scatters, CDR3 beta length, V/D/J gene usage and productiveness were assessed with immunoSEQ online tools. Calculated diversity was the number of unique rearrangements divided by total templates times 100; Shannon and Simpson indices were also computed. For principal component analysis, Z-score normalized data were analyzed with the R prcomp function and the ggbiplot package. Morisita's index was used to measure clonal overlap between blood and rectum within each subject. The table was pulled from immuneACCESS by TCRdb, which kept in-frame rearrangements only. Such tables lose some clones; where checked, under half of the loss comes from unresolved V genes, and the rest has no known cause. Clonal size and the V and J genes are those of that table, whereas D and trimming came from the DNA. Across this sample there are around 30,000 clones, with about four fifths seen only once. The ten largest clones take up about 4.5% of the sample.

The germline V gene supplies CDR1 SGHVS and CDR2 FNYEAQ. V is clipped by 1 base and J by 1 base, and the sequence between their germline boundaries is 10 bases long. Its CDR3 holds 16 amino acids, cysteine through phenylalanine. Only the CDR3 DNA stays, 48 bases, in frame from base 1. The chain couples TRBV7-6 to TRBJ2-2; the D gene is perhaps TRBD1, on 5 matching bases. Material for sequencing was blood. The TCR was taken from a boy aged 10-17 years with severe ulcerative colitis. The CDR3 is CASSLGQGLNTGELFF. The base sequence is TGTGCCAGCAGCTTAGGGCAGGGATTGAACACCGGGGAGCTGTTTTTT. The reference TRBV7-6 and TRBJ2-2 proteins fill in what lies around the CDR3, so the full variable domain reads GAGVSQSPRYKVTKRGQDVALRCDPISGHVSLYWYRQALGQGPEFLTYFNYEAQQDKSGLPNDRFSAERPEGSISTLTIQRTEQRDSAMYRCASSLGQGLNTGELFFGEGSRLTVL.